This T cell receptor beta chain is drawn from a study of blood T cell repertoires in COVID-19. Study-level information: Specimens from acute and convalescent COVID-19 originated in the United States, Italy and Spain. The cDNA or gDNA used as material had been derived from T cells, B-cell-depleted T cells, or PBMCs.

The repertoire was sequenced with immunoSEQ multiplex PCR; TCRdb's copy has only in-frame clones and lacks some. The sample contains 250,000 to 300,000 clones, 70% to 90% of which appear only once. Sequenced sample: peripheral blood. The TCR originated in a man over 45 with active or convalescent COVID-19.

CDR3 nucleotide sequence: TGTGCCAGCTCCAAGGCAGCGGGCGGTGCCTACGAGCAGTACTTC. It specifies CASSKAAGGAYEQYF. J is TRBJ2-7 and V is TRBV18; D may be TRBD2 (6 bases). Trimming took 6 bases from V and 2 from J, leaving 17 bases between them. The germline CDR1 and CDR2 sequences are KGHSH and LQKENI. This CDR3 is 15 amino acids long. The full variable domain, in which reference TRBV18 and TRBJ2-7 provide the parts outside the CDR3, is NAGVMQNPRHLVRRRGQEARLRCSPMKGHSHVYWYRQLPEEGLKFMVYLQKENIIDESGMPKERFSAEFPKEGPSILRIQQVVRGDSAAYFCASSKAAGGAYEQYFGPGTRLTVT.